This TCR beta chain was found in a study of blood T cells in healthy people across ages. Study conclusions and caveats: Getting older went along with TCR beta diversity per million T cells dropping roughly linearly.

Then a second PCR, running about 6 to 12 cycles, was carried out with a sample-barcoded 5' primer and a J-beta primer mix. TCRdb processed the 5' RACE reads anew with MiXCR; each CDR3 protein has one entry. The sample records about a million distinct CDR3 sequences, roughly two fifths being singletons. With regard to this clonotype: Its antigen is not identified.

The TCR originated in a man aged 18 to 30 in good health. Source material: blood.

As DNA, the CDR3 is TGTGCCAGCAGCTTAGGGACCCCAACCTACTACAATGAGCAGTTCTTC. Translation: CASSLGTPTYYNEQFF. The chain is built from TRBV7-6 and TRBJ2-1; D gene ambiguous. Germline CDR1 is SGHVS and CDR2 is FNYEAQ. V lost 1 base and J lost 3, with 13 bases in between. CDR3 length: 16 residues.